This TCR beta chain was profiled in a study of patients and donors after allogeneic stem cell transplantation (dated by TCRdb to about 2020). The method behind the library was RT-PCR. TCRdb shows the sequencer as NextSeq 550. In TCRdb, the public reads were trimmed at Q25 with fastp and aligned with MiXCR, with productive beta chains retained. Entries are consolidated by CDR3 protein sequence, retaining the most common genes and DNA. Counted in this sample were some 960,000 distinct CDR3 sequences; approximately 19% of them appeared once. The top ten constitute 5.5% to 6.5% of the sample. In this sample, this clonotype turned up a few times. The target of this receptor is not known. Nothing much larger sits one base from this clone, and base qualities are not available. Relative to germline, V is 0 bases shorter and J is 1 base shorter, with 12 bases between their ends. CDR1 MNHEY and CDR2 SMNVEV are derived from the germline V gene (reference sequence). Inclusive of the bounding cysteine and phenylalanine, the CDR3 is 16 residues long. The retained sequence is limited to the CDR3, 48 bases, with the frame set at the first base.

This receptor was taken from a human donor who was either an allogeneic HSCT recipient or a stem cell or donor lymphocyte infusion donor (not recorded which). It is not recorded whose cells these are; they may come from a transplant donor. Recombination joined TRBV27 with TRBJ1-1, with the D segment identity uncertain. Sequencing was carried out using blood, either unsorted or a sorted T cell fraction (not recorded which). The sequence in DNA is TGTGCCAGCAGTTTATCCGGGGAAAGACCGAACACTGAAGCTTTCTTT. It encodes CASSLSGERPNTEAFF.